Included here is one TCR beta chain sequence, with context. Antigen: not known. These data are taken from a study of cytomegalovirus exposure and HLA in healthy donors. Trimming took 0 bases from V and 7 from J, leaving 17 bases between them. The CDR3 totals 16 residues. Germline values: CDR1 SGDLS, CDR2 YYNGEE. Study-wide findings and caveats: In vitro, three CMV-associated chains proved specific for CMV antigens. TCR sequences were mostly rare, though some public TCRs occurred in many donors. Sequencing likely produced, as an artifact, a cluster of highly shared sequence variants. V- and J-gene trimming of TCR beta was linked (in a later analysis) to a missense DCLRE1C variant.

PCR amplification relied on 60 Vbeta primers (plus 13 Jbeta primers). TCRdb keeps only in-frame clones here, not all; method: immunoSEQ multiplex PCR. The ten most abundant clones cover approximately 4.5% of a sample with fewer than 85,000 clones. Sequencing input: PBMCs. The chain recombines TRBV9 with TRBJ2-1; weak D call: TRBD2 (7 bases). The sequence was collected from a woman aged 40 to 50 in good health and CMV-seropositive. CDR3 loop: CASSVEPGGVTNEQFF. The CDR3 nucleotides are TGTGCCAGCAGCGTAGAACCGGGGGGCGTCACAAATGAGCAGTTCTTC.